These T cell receptor beta chains were read from a single sample in a study of blood T cell repertoires in COVID-19. Data came from immunoSEQ multiplex PCR; TCRdb stores just in-frame clones and leaves some out. The sample lists fewer than 300,000 clones, approximately 90% occurring once. The sequencing input was peripheral blood. Receptors originate from a man aged 60 to 75 who had recovered from COVID-19. Both conserved end residues are part of each CDR3. The order of the fields is V gene, J gene, CDR3 protein.

TRBV5-4	TRBJ1-2	CASRRDRAPNYGYTF
TRBV7-2	TRBJ1-2	CASSIRDRETLNYGYTF
TRBV25-1	TRBJ1-4	CASSHPGGVQEKLFF
TRBV4-1	TRBJ1-2	CASSQEPGDGYTF
TRBV7-6	TRBJ2-2	CASSSTSGLTGELFF
TRBV19	TRBJ1-5	CASSIAPTRSNQPQHF
TRBV6-1	TRBJ2-5	CASSGERGPAWETQYF
TRBV7-8	TRBJ1-5	CASSLVDSYQPQHF
TRBV6-5	TRBJ2-1	CASTGQGASNEQFF
TRBV9	TRBJ1-4	CASSVRDRPEKLFF
TRBV9	TRBJ1-3	CASSPQLRVAGNTIYF
TRBV11-1	TRBJ2-7	CASSLGAGGHEQYF
TRBV4-1	TRBJ2-7	CASSQAPLHEQYF
TRBV7-6	TRBJ1-5	CASSLKASGGEGSNQPQHF
TRBV5-1	TRBJ2-1	CASSLEGQDYNEQFF
TRBV10-1	TRBJ2-5	CASSGGQQETQYF
TRBV15	TRBJ2-3	CATSRVAGQGTADTQYF
TRBV10-1	TRBJ1-3	CASSTQHSGNTIYF
TRBV11-2	TRBJ1-1	CASSSSLNTEAFF
TRBV19	TRBJ2-2	CATHPGQGRNTGELFF
TRBV24-1	TRBJ1-2	CATSDHSSGGYTF
TRBV4-1	TRBJ1-2	CASSQDQGTYGYTF
TRBV5-4	TRBJ1-4	CASSLGHPVIANEKLFF
TRBV6-9	TRBJ1-2	CASSYPDRIFYGYTF
TRBV19	TRBJ2-7	CASSRPGQGAFEQYF
TRBV24-1	TRBJ1-5	CATSRAGGNQPQHF
TRBV18	TRBJ1-3	CASSGQGQGNTIYF
TRBV6-2/TRBV6-3	TRBJ1-1	CASCLDRGFPRAEAFF
TRBV11-3	TRBJ2-1	CASSLRRGSYNEQFF
TRBV7-8	TRBJ1-5	CASSSRQGYQPQHF
TRBV30	TRBJ1-2	CAWSGSSHRIYGYTF
TRBV4-2	TRBJ2-2	CASSQLYRGLTGELFF
TRBV10-3	TRBJ1-1	CAISETGIGWMAEAFF
TRBV9	TRBJ1-4	CASSARTGGSGKLFF
TRBV5-1	TRBJ1-4	CASSLRLRGNEKLFF
TRBV5-6	TRBJ1-2	CASSPPTRYGYTF
TRBV3-1/TRBV3-2	TRBJ2-1	CASSQDLGLKGNEQFF
TRBV19	TRBJ1-4	CASSAGWLQGGEKLFF
TRBV19	TRBJ2-3	CASSMSGTDRYF
TRBV7-9	TRBJ2-7	CASSQVGYEQYF
TRBV7-2	TRBJ1-1	CASSLVDAHRGGYTEAFF
TRBV18	TRBJ1-1	CASSADSSMNTEAFF
TRBV5-1	TRBJ2-1	CASSLGGDYNEQFF
TRBV2	TRBJ1-3	CATEDRGNTIYF
TRBV19	TRBJ1-6	CASSTNSGGKDSPLHF